One sample yielded the 14 T cell receptor beta chains listed below, sequenced in a study of blood T cell repertoires in COVID-19. Libraries were prepared by immunoSEQ multiplex PCR; TCRdb keeps only in-frame clonotypes and omits some of them. Of about 110,000 clones in the sample, more than 75% were seen once. Source material: peripheral blood. The receptors were sampled from a man aged 65-85 years with acute or convalescent COVID-19.

Regarding this clone: The sample carries other DNA sequences with the same CDR3. The chain is built from TRBV29-1 and TRBJ2-7; D is perhaps TRBD1 (5 bases). The CDR3 loop spans 12 amino acids. With 4 bases removed from V and 2 bases from J, the gap between germline ends came to 9 bases. Germline-derived CDR1 and CDR2 are SQVTM and ANQGSEA. The CDR3: CSVGGSTYEQYF. CDR3 nucleotides: TGCAGCGTTGGGGGCAGTACCTACGAGCAGTACTTC.

The chain is built from TRBV6-5 and TRBJ2-7; possible D gene TRBD2, 6 bases. CDR1 and CDR2 from the germline V gene are MNHEY and SVGAGI. V was clipped by 6 bases and J by 4 bases, with 16 bases between them. The length of the CDR3 is 14 residues. The chain's CDR3 is CASSPAGRGYEQYF. The CDR3, as DNA: TGTGCCAGCAGCCCCGCGGGACGTGGTTACGAGCAGTACTTC.

This rearrangement joins TRBV2 to TRBJ1-2; D gene uncertain. V was shortened by 0 bases and J by 5 bases, with 7 bases between the two germline ends. Germline V gene data show CDR1 as SNHLY and CDR2 as FYNNEI. The CDR3 consists of 13 residues. CDR3 sequence: CASSEARGYGYTF. CDR3 bases: TGTGCCAGCAGTGAAGCACGCGGGTATGGCTACACCTTC.

The rearrangement joins TRBV27 to TRBJ1-2, with 9 bases that match TRBD1. CDR1 and CDR2 (germline): MNHEY, SMNVEV (reference sequence). With V trimmed by 5 bases and J by 6 bases, 10 bases remained unmatched. The CDR3 sequence is 15 residues long. The CDR3 loop reads CASSPYRDRDHGYTF. The DNA for the CDR3 is TGTGCCAGCAGTCCTTACCGGGACAGGGATCATGGCTACACCTTC.

The chain links TRBV18 to TRBJ2-5; 9 nucleotides match TRBD1. The CDR3 runs 14 residues. The V and J ends lost 4 bases and 5 bases, in that order; junction bases with no gene match: 5. Germline-derived CDR1 and CDR2 are KGHSH and LQKENI. The CDR3: CASSRGQGGETQYF. The CDR3 DNA sequence: TGTGCCAGCTCACGGGGACAGGGAGGGGAGACCCAGTACTTC.

The rearrangement links TRBV6-5 to TRBJ1-1; D ambiguous. The CDR3 totals 14 residues. V was pared by 0 bases and J by 4 bases, with 9 bases between. Germline CDR1 is MNHEY and CDR2 is SVGAGI. This CDR3 reads CASSYSEGFTEAFF. As DNA, the CDR3 is TGTGCCAGCAGTTACTCCGAGGGTTTCACTGAAGCTTTCTTT.

This clone was seen once. The chain recombines TRBV5-1 with TRBJ2-3, with TRBD1 matching 8 bases. Germline lookup yields CDR1 SGHRS and CDR2 YFSETQ. This CDR3 region has 15 residues. V lost 7 bases and J lost 2; bases outside the gene matches: 9. This CDR3 reads CASDRGLGDTDTQYF. In nucleotides, the CDR3 is TGCGCCAGCGACAGGGGCCTAGGGGACACAGATACGCAGTATTTT.

DNA of the CDR3: TGTGCCAGCAGCCGGAGCGGGGGGGCTGGCAATGAGCAGTTCTTC. Its translation: CASSRSGGAGNEQFF. The rearrangement joins TRBV3-1 (or the pseudogene TRBV3-2) to TRBJ2-1; TRBD2 matches at 10 bases. From germline, CDR1 is LGHDT and CDR2 YNNKEL (reference sequence). Trimming took 4 bases from V and 6 from J; bases not matched to a gene: 6. This CDR3 region has 15 residues.

This clone has only a few counts. The V and J genes are TRBV7-2 and TRBJ1-6, with D unclear. CDR3 length: 14 residues. Germline V gene data show CDR1 as SGHTA and CDR2 as FQGNSA. V was clipped by 1 base and J by 9 bases, with 10 bases between them. The CDR3 loop reads CASSLGGNSSPLHF. DNA for the CDR3: TGTGCCAGCAGCTTAGGAGGGAACAGTTCACCCCTCCACTTT.

This clone was seen a handful of times. This chain joins TRBV6-1 and TRBJ1-2; 12 bases are a match to TRBD1. The CDR3 has 15 amino acids. Germline assignment: CDR1 MNHNS and CDR2 SASEGT. V lost 3 bases and J lost 4; bases outside the gene matches: 3. The chain's CDR3 is CASSEGQGAFYGYTF. CDR3 coding DNA: TGTGCCAGCAGTGAGGGACAGGGGGCGTTCTATGGCTACACCTTC.

In this sample, this clone turned up once. The chain uses TRBV9 and TRBJ1-1; D gene uncertain. The CDR3 has 13 amino acids. V lost 3 bases and J lost 1, with 7 bases in between. From germline, CDR1 is SGDLS and CDR2 YYNGEE. CDR3 DNA sequence: TGTGCCAGCAGCGCTGCGCCGAACACTGAAGCTTTCTTT. Encoded protein: CASSAAPNTEAFF.

The chain couples TRBV9 to TRBJ2-7, with D perhaps matching TRBD1 (5 bases). V was clipped by 4 bases and J by 5 bases, with 22 bases between them. CDR1 SGDLS and CDR2 YYNGEE come from the germline V gene. The CDR3 covers 16 residues. CDR3 sequence: CASSPRISQGSNEQYF. The CDR3 nucleotides are TGTGCCAGCAGCCCCAGAATCAGTCAGGGAAGTAACGAGCAGTACTTC.

DNA for the CDR3: TGTGCCAGCAGCCAGGGCGTTAGCAATCAGCCCCAGCATTTT. Encoded protein: CASSQGVSNQPQHF. The V gene is TRBV3-1 (or the pseudogene TRBV3-2), the J gene TRBJ1-5; D gene ambiguous. V was pared by 3 bases and J by 0 bases, with 6 bases between. CDR1 is LGHDT, CDR2 YNNKEL, per germline (reference sequence). There are 14 residues in the CDR3.

V and J are TRBV6-1 and TRBJ2-7, with 7 bases fitting TRBD1. Germline values: CDR1 MNHNS, CDR2 SASEGT. CDR3 length: 15 amino acids. V lost 3 bases to trimming and J lost 1 base; unmatched junction nucleotides: 6. CDR3 region: CASSDTDRFSYEQYF. The CDR3 nucleotides are TGTGCCAGCAGTGACACGGACAGGTTTTCCTACGAGCAGTACTTC.